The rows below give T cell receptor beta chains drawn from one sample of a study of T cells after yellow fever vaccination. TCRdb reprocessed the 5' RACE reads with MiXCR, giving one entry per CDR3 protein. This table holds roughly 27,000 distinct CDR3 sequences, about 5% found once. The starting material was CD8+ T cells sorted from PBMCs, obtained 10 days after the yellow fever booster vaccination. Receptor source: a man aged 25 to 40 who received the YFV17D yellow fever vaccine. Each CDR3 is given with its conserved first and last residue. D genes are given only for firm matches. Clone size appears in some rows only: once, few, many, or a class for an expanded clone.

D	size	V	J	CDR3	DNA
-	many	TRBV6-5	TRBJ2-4	CASSSLILAKNIQYF	TGTGCCAGCAGTTCCCTCATCCTAGCCAAAAACATTCAGTACTTC
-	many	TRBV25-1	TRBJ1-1	CASSANRQGDTEAFF	TGTGCCAGCAGTGCAAATAGGCAGGGTGACACTGAAGCTTTCTTT
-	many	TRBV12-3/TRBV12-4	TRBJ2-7	CASTPVQGYEQYF	TGTGCCAGCACCCCGGTACAGGGTTACGAGCAGTACTTC
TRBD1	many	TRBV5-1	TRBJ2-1	CASSLAWQGANEQFF	TGCGCCAGCAGCTTGGCCTGGCAGGGGGCAAATGAGCAGTTCTTC
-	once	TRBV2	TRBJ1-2	CASSESPGTDYGYTF	TGTGCCAGCAGTGAATCCCCCGGGACGGACTATGGCTACACCTTC
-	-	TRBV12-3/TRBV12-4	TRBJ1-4	CASSLNGKLFF	TGTGCCAGCAGTCTCAATGGAAAACTGTTTTTT
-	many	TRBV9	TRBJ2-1	CASSVDAYNEQFF	TGTGCCAGCAGCGTAGACGCCTACAATGAGCAGTTCTTC
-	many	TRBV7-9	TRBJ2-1	CASSPRGYEQFF	TGTGCCAGCAGCCCCAGGGGTTATGAGCAGTTCTTC
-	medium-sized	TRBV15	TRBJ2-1	CATSRDVGLGSNEQFF	TGTGCCACCAGCAGAGATGTGGGGCTTGGATCGAATGAGCAGTTCTTC
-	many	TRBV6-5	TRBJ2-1	CASSSLRSGTNNEQFF	TGTGCCAGCAGTTCCCTCCGGAGCGGAACAAACAATGAGCAGTTCTTC
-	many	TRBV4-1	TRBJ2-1	CASSQALNEQFF	TGCGCCAGCAGCCAAGCATTGAATGAGCAGTTCTTC
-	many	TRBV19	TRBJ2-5	CASSIEVSGQGAQYF	TGTGCCAGTAGTATAGAAGTCTCAGGACAAGGGGCCCAGTACTTC
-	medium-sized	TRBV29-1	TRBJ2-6	CSVARSGANVLTF	TGCAGCGTTGCCCGCTCTGGGGCCAACGTCCTGACTTTC
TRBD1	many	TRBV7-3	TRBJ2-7	CASSLTGTGAYEQYF	TGTGCCAGCAGCTTAACGGGGACAGGGGCCTACGAGCAGTACTTC
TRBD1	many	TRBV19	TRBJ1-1	CASSFQGAASLVPEAFF	TGTGCCAGTAGTTTCCAGGGGGCGGCTAGTCTTGTACCTGAAGCTTTCTTT
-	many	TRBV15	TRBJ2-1	CATSRDPGGNEQFF	TGTGCCACCAGCAGAGATCCCGGGGGCAATGAGCAGTTCTTC
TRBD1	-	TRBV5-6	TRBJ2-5	CASSSYWDRGQETQYF	TGTGCCAGCAGCTCCTACTGGGACAGGGGGCAAGAGACCCAGTACTTC
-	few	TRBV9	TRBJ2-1	CASKGTPGNEQFF	TGTGCCAGCAAAGGGACACCGGGCAATGAGCAGTTCTTC
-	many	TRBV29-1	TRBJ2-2	CSVRTRATGELFF	TGCAGCGTTCGGACACGGGCCACCGGGGAGCTGTTTTTT